The 9 T cell receptor beta chains below come from one sample, sequenced in a study of blood T cells in healthy people across ages (dated by TCRdb to 2013 to 2016). Library preparation employed 5' RACE. The sequencer was an Illumina HiSeq 2500. A second 7 to 11 cycle PCR used a sample-barcoded 5' primer and a J-beta primer mix. TCRdb handled the public reads itself, with Q25 trimming in fastp and clone calling in MiXCR, and kept productive beta chains. Every CDR3 protein is listed once, alongside the most common genes and DNA of its rows. Here the sample has more than 800,000 distinct CDR3 sequences; less than 50% occur a single time. The ten largest clones take up 18% of the sample. The material sequenced was blood. These receptors were collected from a woman in her sixties or seventies in good health.

This clonotype occurred a few times. The chain combines TRBV20-1 with TRBJ2-7; D ambiguous. V was cut by 6 bases and J by 3 bases, with 15 bases left in between. The germline gives CDR1 DFQATT, CDR2 SNEGSKA (reference sequence). This CDR3 region has 13 residues. Written as DNA, the CDR3 is TGCAGTGCATTGCCGGGCGCTGGCTACGAGCAGTACTTC. Translating it yields CSALPGAGYEQYF.

V and J are TRBV3-1 and TRBJ1-5; D not resolved. The CDR3 extends over 13 amino acids. Germline V gene lookup returns CDR1 LGHDT and CDR2 YNNKEL (reference sequence). V lost 1 base, J lost 3 bases, and 4 bases lay in between. CDR3 sequence: CASSQVPNQPQHF. DNA of the CDR3: TGTGCCAGCAGCCAAGTCCCCAATCAGCCCCAGCATTTT.

This chain joins TRBV4-2 and TRBJ1-3, with a possible D match to TRBD1 (6 bases). The CDR3 consists of 19 residues. The V gene lost 0 bases and the J gene lost 0 bases, with 18 bases spanning the gap. Germline V CDR1 and CDR2: LGHNA, YNFKEQ. CDR3 nucleotide sequence: TGTGCCAGCAGCCAAGATCTATCGGGGGGCGCCGGCTCTGGAAACACCATATATTTT. Translating gives CASSQDLSGGAGSGNTIYF.

This clonotype was found a few times. The V gene is TRBV6-1, the J gene TRBJ1-2; D not certain. The CDR3 sequence is 15 residues long. Germline CDR1 reads MNHNS; CDR2 reads SASEGT. V gave up 0 bases and J gave up 4 bases, with 12 bases separating them. CDR3 amino acids: CASSEASPRGYGYTF. CDR3 DNA sequence: TGTGCCAGCAGTGAAGCTAGCCCGCGGGGCTATGGCTACACCTTC.

This clonotype was detected ten times or more. The genes are TRBV20-1 and TRBJ2-7; D not certain. Trimming took 3 bases from V and 0 from J, leaving 12 bases between them. The V gene's germline CDR1 is DFQATT and CDR2 SNEGSKA (reference sequence). There are 14 residues in the CDR3. DNA for the CDR3: TGCAGTGCTAGTCAGTCACAGAGCTCCTACGAGCAGTACTTC. This codes for CSASQSQSSYEQYF.

The genes are TRBV28 and TRBJ1-1, with D perhaps TRBD1 (6 bases). This CDR3 has 14 amino acids. Germline V gives CDR1 MDHEN, CDR2 SYDVKM. The V end was cut by 2 bases, the J end by 6 bases, with 13 bases between. The CDR3 is CASSLAGGAAEAFF. The CDR3 DNA reads TGTGCCAGCAGTTTAGCGGGGGGCGCCGCTGAAGCTTTCTTT.

This clonotype was observed a few times. V gene TRBV6-6 combines with J gene TRBJ1-5, with 8 nucleotides matching TRBD1. The CDR3 length is 17 residues. V lost 0 bases and J lost 4; bases outside the gene matches: 8. From germline, CDR1 is MNHNY and CDR2 SVGAGI (reference sequence). This CDR3 is CASSYSAGQGQNQPQHF. The CDR3 DNA reads TGTGCCAGCAGTTACTCGGCCGGACAGGGTCAAAATCAGCCCCAGCATTTT.

A few counts support this clonotype. The chain is built from TRBV28 and TRBJ2-1; 13 positions match TRBD2. Germline V gene sequence: CDR1 MDHEN, CDR2 SYDVKM. This CDR3 region has 13 residues. CDR3 residues: CATSGTSGIRRFF. CDR3 nucleotide sequence: TGTGCTACCAGCGGGACTAGCGGGATAAGGCGGTTCTTC. Drawing the rest from reference TRBV28 and TRBJ2-1, the complete variable domain is DVKVTQSSRYLVKRTGEKVFLECVQDMDHENMFWYRQDPGLGLRLIYFSYDVKMKEKGDIPEGYSVSREKKERFSLILESASTNQTSMYLCATSGTSGIRRFFGPGTRLTVL.

This clonotype was detected a few times. The junction differs from germline at one of its ends, possibly a read error. The chain joins TRBV6-1 to TRBJ2-4, with 9 bases identical to TRBD2. The CDR3 totals 17 residues. CDR1 is MNHNS, CDR2 SASEGT, per germline. CDR3 protein: CASRPGRGGRANNIQYF. The DNA for the CDR3 is TGTGCCTCCCGACCTGGCCGGGGCGGGAGGGCCAACAACATTCAGTACTTC.